The T cell receptor (beta chain) described here comes from a study of control samples from healthy donors and cancer patients. The CDR3 contains 16 residues. From germline, CDR1 is LGHNA and CDR2 YSLEER. With V trimmed by 4 bases and J by 2 bases, 9 bases remained unmatched. TCRdb's table, derived via immunoSEQ multiplex PCR, lists solely in-frame clones and lacks some. The table includes roughly 120,000 clones, 85% to 90% detected once. The sequencing input was blood. The clonotype comes from a woman aged 50 to 60 in good health. This chain connects TRBV4-3 to TRBJ2-5, with 8 bases matching TRBD1. CDR3 nucleotides: TGCGCCAGCAGCCTATGGACAGGGTTGGAACAAGAGACCCAGTACTTC. Amino acid sequence: CASSLWTGLEQETQYF.